One sample yielded the 3 T cell receptor beta chains listed below, sequenced in a study of cytomegalovirus exposure and HLA in healthy donors. This PCR relied on a set of 60 Vbeta primers and 13 Jbeta primers. Repertoires were generated with immunoSEQ multiplex PCR, while TCRdb's copy carries only in-frame clones and drops some. The sample holds more than 150,000 clones, 85% seen once. The sample comprised PBMCs. These receptor sequences come from a young woman in good health and CMV-seronegative.

The chain employs TRBV25-1 and TRBJ1-2, with D uncertain. Germline V gene lookup returns CDR1 MGHDK and CDR2 SYGVNS. Trimming took 2 bases from V and 4 from J, leaving 11 bases between them. The CDR3 runs to 14 residues. In DNA form, the CDR3 reads TGTGCCAGCAGTGAAGCAGAGGCGGGCTATGGCTACACCTTC. Amino acids: CASSEAEAGYGYTF.

This clone is a singleton in its sample. The chain combines TRBV4-1 with TRBJ2-1; 10 positions agree with TRBD1. Germline CDR1 MGHRA, CDR2 YSYEKL. CDR3 length: 17 residues. V lost 2 bases to trimming and J lost 7 bases; unmatched junction nucleotides: 11. CDR3 coding DNA: TGCGCCAGCAGCCAAATTCGGACGAGACAGGGGGCAAATGAGCAGTTCTTC. This translates into CASSQIRTRQGANEQFF.

The V and J genes are TRBV2 and TRBJ1-5; no firm D call. Germline V CDR1 and CDR2: SNHLY, FYNNEI. The CDR3 extends over 14 amino acids. Trimming left V 11 bases short and J 2 bases short, with 16 bases between. The CDR3 coding sequence is TGTGCCGCCGCACGGGAATCGGGCAATCAGCCCCAGCATTTT. It specifies CAAARESGNQPQHF.